This paragraph reports one T cell receptor beta chain. Its specificity is unknown. With 60 Vbeta and 13 Jbeta primers, the PCR was carried out. Per the authors' pipeline: A later analysis counted roughly 74 million unique TCR beta chains, some 11 million shared. Clones were read by immunoSEQ multiplex PCR, and TCRdb kept only the in-frame ones, dropping some. Clone size and V and J calls were adopted from that table, with D and trimming inferred from the DNA. The repertoire consists of roughly 150,000 clones, with 80% to 90% occurring once and the leading ten covering roughly 2.3%. The record originates from a study of cytomegalovirus exposure and HLA in healthy donors. Study-wide findings and caveats: Later analysis demonstrated an association between a missense DCLRE1C variant and TCR beta V- and J-gene trimming. Using a false discovery rate of 0.05, a later analysis showed that approximately 17,000 TCR beta sequences were associated with HLA alleles.

Germline assignment: CDR1 SGDLS and CDR2 YYNGEE. This CDR3 comprises 16 residues. The trim removed 4 bases at V and 7 bases at J, leaving 14 bases unmatched. The chain combines TRBV9 with TRBJ2-1; 7 positions match TRBD2. The sequence derives from a woman under 30 in good health and CMV-seronegative. Sequencing used PBMCs. This CDR3 reads CASSPDGRSVVNEQFF. For the CDR3, the DNA is TGTGCCAGCAGCCCAGACGGGAGGTCGGTGGTGAATGAGCAGTTCTTC.